This is a list of T cell receptor beta chains from one sample in a study of T cells in Graves' hyperthyroidism and ophthalmopathy. TCRdb fed the multiplex PCR reads into MiXCR, producing one record per CDR3 protein. The table shows roughly 100,000 distinct CDR3 sequences, with just over 50% occurring only once. Sequenced: blood. The receptor set was obtained from a woman aged 35 to 49 with Graves' hyperthyroidism. Both conserved end residues are part of each CDR3. D genes are given only for firm matches. Not all rows give a size; the values are once, few, many and, for expanded clones, a class.

len	d_gene	abundance	v_gene	j_gene	CDR3nt	CDR3aa
14	.	many	TRBV6-5	TRBJ1-1	TGTGCCAGCAGTTACCAGGAATTTGACACTGAAGCTTTCTTT	CASSYQEFDTEAFF
16	TRBD1	few	TRBV2	TRBJ1-1	TGTGCCAGCTCACCACAGGGGAGAGGGTCGAACACTGAAGCTTTCTTT	CASSPQGRGSNTEAFF
16	TRBD2	few	TRBV7-9	TRBJ2-5	TGTGCCAGCAGCTTAGGACTAGCGGGAGGAGGAGAGACCCAGTACTTC	CASSLGLAGGGETQYF
21	.	.	TRBV19	TRBJ2-1	TGTGCCAGTAGTCCCGCCCATCGACAGGGGACGGTTAGCGGGGGCTACAATGAGCAGTTCTTC	CASSPAHRQGTVSGGYNEQFF
13	.	.	TRBV7-2	TRBJ1-5	TGTGCCAGCAGCTTCTCGGGCAATCAGCCCCAGCATTTT	CASSFSGNQPQHF
16	.	once	TRBV7-3	TRBJ1-6	TGTGCCACCAGCCTAGATGGAGAAGGCGGTAATTCACCCCTCCACTTT	CATSLDGEGGNSPLHF
17	TRBD2	.	TRBV7-9	TRBJ2-5	TGTGCCAGCAGCTTATGGGGGACTAGCGGGAGCAGGGAGACCCAGTACTTC	CASSLWGTSGSRETQYF
16	TRBD2	.	TRBV7-2	TRBJ2-5	TGTGCCAGCAGACCGGAGACTAGCCGACGTTGGGGGACCCAGTACTTC	CASRPETSRRWGTQYF
14	.	.	TRBV9	TRBJ2-2	TGTGCCAGCAGCGCGGGGCCGAACACCGGGGAGCTGTTTTTT	CASSAGPNTGELFF
15	.	.	TRBV7-2	TRBJ1-5	TGTGCCAGCAGCCAGACGGCTTATAGCAATCAGCCCCAGCATTTT	CASSQTAYSNQPQHF
13	.	many	TRBV6-6	TRBJ2-5	TGTGCCAGCAGTTACCGCGGGCAAGAGACCCAGTACTTC	CASSYRGQETQYF
15	TRBD2	many	TRBV7-2	TRBJ2-5	TGTGCCAGCAGCTTAGGACTAGCGGGGCAAGAGACCCAGTACTTC	CASSLGLAGQETQYF
14	.	few	TRBV7-2	TRBJ2-7	TGTGCCTGGGGTCCTCCGGGACCCCGCTACGAGCAGTACTTC	CAWGPPGPRYEQYF
14	TRBD2	.	TRBV29-1	TRBJ2-2	TGCAGCATCGGGACTAGCGGACCCACCGGGGAGCTGTTTTTT	CSIGTSGPTGELFF
15	.	.	TRBV4-1	TRBJ2-2	TGTGCCGGCAGCCAGGCCCACGGACGGCTCGGGGAGCTGTTTTTT	CAGSQAHGRLGELFF
14	.	many	TRBV5-1	TRBJ2-5	TGCGCCAGCAGCCAGGGACCGACCCAAGAGACCCAGTACTTC	CASSQGPTQETQYF
15	TRBD2	.	TRBV7-8	TRBJ2-7	TGTGCCAGCAGCTTAGGATCTAGCGGGAGAAACGAGCAGTACTTC	CASSLGSSGRNEQYF
13	.	many	TRBV29-1	TRBJ1-2	TGCAGCGTTGTAGAACACCGAGGCTATGGCTACACCTTC	CSVVEHRGYGYTF